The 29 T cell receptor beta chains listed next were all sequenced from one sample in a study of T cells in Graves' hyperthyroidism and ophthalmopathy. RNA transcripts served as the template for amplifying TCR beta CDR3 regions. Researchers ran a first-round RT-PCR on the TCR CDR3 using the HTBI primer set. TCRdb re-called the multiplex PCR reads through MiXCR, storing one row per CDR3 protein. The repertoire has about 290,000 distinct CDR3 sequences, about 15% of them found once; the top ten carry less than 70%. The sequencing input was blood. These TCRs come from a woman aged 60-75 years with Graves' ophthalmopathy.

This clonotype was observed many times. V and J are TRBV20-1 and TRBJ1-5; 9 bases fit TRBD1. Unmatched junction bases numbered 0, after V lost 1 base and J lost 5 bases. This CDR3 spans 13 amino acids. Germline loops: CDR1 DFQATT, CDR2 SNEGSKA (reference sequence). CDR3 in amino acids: CSARGTGDQPQHF. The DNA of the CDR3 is TGCAGTGCTAGAGGGACAGGGGATCAGCCCCAGCATTTT.

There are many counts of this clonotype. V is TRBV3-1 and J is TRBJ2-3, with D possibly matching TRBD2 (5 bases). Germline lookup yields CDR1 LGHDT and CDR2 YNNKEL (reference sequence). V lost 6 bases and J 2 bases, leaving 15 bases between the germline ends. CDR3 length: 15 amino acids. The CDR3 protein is CASSPDWENTDTQYF. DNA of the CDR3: TGTGCCAGCAGTCCCGACTGGGAGAACACAGATACGCAGTATTTT.

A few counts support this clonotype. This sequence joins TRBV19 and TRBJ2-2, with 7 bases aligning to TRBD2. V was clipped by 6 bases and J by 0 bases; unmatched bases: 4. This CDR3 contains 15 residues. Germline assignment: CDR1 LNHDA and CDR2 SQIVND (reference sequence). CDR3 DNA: TGTGCCAGTAGCAAAGCGGGACCGAACACCGGGGAGCTGTTTTTT. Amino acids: CASSKAGPNTGELFF.

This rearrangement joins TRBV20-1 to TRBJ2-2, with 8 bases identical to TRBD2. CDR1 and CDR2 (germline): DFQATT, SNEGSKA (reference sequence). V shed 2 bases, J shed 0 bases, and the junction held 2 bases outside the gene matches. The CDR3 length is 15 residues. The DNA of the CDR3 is TGCAGTGCTAGACCGGGGGGGGCGAACACCGGGGAGCTGTTTTTT. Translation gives CSARPGGANTGELFF.

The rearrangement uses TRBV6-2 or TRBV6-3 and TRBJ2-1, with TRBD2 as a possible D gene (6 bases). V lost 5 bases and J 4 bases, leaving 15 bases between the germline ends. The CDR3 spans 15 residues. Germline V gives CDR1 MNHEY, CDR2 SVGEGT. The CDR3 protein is CASSQLPGDYNEQFF. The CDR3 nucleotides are TGTGCCAGCAGTCAATTACCGGGAGATTACAATGAGCAGTTCTTC.

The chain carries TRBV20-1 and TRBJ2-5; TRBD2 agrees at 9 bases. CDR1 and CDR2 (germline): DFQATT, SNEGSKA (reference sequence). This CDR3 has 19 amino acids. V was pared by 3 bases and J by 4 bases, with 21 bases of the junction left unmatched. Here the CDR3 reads CSARHGQGSAGGLRETQYF. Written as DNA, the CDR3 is TGCAGTGCTAGGCATGGGCAGGGATCGGCGGGAGGGCTTAGAGAGACCCAGTACTTC.

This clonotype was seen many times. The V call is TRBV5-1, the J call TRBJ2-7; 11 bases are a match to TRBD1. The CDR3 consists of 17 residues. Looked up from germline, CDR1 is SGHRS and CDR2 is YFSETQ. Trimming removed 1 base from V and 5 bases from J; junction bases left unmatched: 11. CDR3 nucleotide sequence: TGCGCCAGCAGCTTGTACGCCTACGGGACAGGGGGAGACGAGCAGTACTTC. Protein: CASSLYAYGTGGDEQYF.

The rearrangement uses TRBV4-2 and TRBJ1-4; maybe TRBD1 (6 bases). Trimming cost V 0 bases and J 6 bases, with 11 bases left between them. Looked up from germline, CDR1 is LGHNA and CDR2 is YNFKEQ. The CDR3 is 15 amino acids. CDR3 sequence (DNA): TGTGCCAGCAGCCAAGAGGGCACAGGGTATGAAAAACTGTTTTTT. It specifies CASSQEGTGYEKLFF.

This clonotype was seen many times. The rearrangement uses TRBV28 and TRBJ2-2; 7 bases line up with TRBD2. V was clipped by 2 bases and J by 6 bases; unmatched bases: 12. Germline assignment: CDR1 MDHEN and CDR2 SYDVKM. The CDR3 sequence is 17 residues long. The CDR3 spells CASSLIPALAEAGELFF. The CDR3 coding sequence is TGTGCCAGCAGTTTAATTCCGGCTCTAGCGGAAGCCGGGGAGCTGTTTTTT.

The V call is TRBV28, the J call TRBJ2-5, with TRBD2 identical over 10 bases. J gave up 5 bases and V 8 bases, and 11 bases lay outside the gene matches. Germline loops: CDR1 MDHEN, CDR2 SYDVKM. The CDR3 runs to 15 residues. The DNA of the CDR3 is TGTGCCAGCGTCGGTAGCGGGGGGCTACAGGAGACCCAGTACTTC. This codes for CASVGSGGLQETQYF.

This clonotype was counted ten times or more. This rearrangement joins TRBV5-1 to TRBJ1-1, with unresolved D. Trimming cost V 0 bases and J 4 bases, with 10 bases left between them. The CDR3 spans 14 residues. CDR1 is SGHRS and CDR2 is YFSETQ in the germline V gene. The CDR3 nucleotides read TGCGCCAGCAGCTTGGATGGGTTTCGCACTGAAGCTTTCTTT. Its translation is CASSLDGFRTEAFF.

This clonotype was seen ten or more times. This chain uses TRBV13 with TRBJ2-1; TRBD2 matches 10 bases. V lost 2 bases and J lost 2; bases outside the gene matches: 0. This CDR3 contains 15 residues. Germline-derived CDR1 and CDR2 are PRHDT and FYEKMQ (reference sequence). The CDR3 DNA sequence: TGTGCCAGCAGCTTACTAGCGGGAGCCTACAATGAGCAGTTCTTC. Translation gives CASSLLAGAYNEQFF.

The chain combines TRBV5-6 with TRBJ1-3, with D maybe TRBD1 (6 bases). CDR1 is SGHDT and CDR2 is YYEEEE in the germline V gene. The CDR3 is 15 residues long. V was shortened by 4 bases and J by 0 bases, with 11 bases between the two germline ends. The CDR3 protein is CASSGGYSSGNTIYF. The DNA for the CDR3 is TGTGCCAGCAGCGGGGGCTACAGCTCTGGAAACACCATATATTTT.

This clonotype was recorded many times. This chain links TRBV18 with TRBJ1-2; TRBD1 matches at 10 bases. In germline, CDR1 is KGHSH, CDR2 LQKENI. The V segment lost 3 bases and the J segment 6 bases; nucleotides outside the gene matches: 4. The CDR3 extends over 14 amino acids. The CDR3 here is CASSPRQGAHGYTF. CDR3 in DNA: TGTGCCAGCTCACCGAGACAGGGGGCGCATGGCTACACCTTC.

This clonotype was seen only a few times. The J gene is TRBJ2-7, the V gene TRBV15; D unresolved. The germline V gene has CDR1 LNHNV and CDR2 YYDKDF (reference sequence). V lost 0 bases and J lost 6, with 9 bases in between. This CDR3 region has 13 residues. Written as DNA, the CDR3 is TGTGCCACCAGCAGAGATTATTATGCCGAGCAGTACTTC. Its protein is CATSRDYYAEQYF. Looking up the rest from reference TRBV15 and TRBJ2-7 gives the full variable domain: DAMVIQNPRYQVTQFGKPVTLSCSQTLNHNVMYWYQQKSSQAPKLLFHYYDKDFNNEADTPDNFQSRRPNTSFCFLDIRSPGLGDTAMYLCATSRDYYAEQYFGPGTRLTVT.

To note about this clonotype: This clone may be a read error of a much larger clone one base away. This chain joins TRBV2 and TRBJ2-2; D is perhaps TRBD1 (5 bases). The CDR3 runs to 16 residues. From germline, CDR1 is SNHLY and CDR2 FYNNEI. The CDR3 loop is CGSNGDRSNLAGELFF. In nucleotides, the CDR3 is TGTGGCAGCAATGGAGACAGATCGAATCTGGCCGGGGAGCTGTTTTTT.

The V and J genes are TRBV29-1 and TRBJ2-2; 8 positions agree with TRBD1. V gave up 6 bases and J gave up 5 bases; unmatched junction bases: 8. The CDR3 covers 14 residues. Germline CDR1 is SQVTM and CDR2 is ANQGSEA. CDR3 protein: CSVAPRQGTGELFF. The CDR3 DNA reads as TGCAGCGTAGCTCCGCGACAGGGGACCGGGGAGCTGTTTTTT.

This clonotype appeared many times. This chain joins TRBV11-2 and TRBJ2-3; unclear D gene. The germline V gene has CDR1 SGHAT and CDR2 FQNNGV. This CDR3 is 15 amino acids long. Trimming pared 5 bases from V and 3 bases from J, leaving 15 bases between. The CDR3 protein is CASSHRSRRTDTQYF. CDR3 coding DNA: TGTGCCAGCAGCCATAGGTCCAGGCGAACAGATACGCAGTATTTT.

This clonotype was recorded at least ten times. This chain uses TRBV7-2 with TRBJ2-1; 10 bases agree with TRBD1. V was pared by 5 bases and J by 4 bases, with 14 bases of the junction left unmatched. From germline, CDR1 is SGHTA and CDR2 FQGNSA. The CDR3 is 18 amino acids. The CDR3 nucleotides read TGTGCCAGCAGCCGCGCCAGGGGGGGACAGGGGACATACAATGAGCAGTTCTTC. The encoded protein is CASSRARGGQGTYNEQFF.

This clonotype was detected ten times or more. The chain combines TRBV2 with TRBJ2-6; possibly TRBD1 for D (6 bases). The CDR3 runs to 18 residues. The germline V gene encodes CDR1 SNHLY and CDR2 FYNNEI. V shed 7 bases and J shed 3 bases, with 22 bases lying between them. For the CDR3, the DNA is TGTGCCAGCATCATGTCCCAGGGGAGCTTCGGTGGGGCCAACGTCCTGACTTTC. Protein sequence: CASIMSQGSFGGANVLTF.

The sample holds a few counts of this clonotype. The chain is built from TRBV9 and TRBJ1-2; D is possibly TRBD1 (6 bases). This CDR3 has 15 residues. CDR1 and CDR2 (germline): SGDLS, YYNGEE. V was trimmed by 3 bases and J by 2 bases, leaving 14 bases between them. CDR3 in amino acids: CASSAPGQPNYGYTF. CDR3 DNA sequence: TGTGCCAGCAGCGCCCCTGGACAGCCAAACTATGGCTACACCTTC.

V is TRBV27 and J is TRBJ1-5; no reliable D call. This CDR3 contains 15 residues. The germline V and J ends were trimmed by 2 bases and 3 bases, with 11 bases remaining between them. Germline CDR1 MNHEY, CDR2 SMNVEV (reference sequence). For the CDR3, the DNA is TGTGCCAGCAGTTTAAATTTGCAGAACAATCAGCCCCAGCATTTT. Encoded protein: CASSLNLQNNQPQHF.

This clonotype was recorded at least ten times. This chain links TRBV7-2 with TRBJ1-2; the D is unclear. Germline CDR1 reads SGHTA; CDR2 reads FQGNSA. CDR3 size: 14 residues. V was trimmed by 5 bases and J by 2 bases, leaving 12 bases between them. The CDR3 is CASSPPPGNYGYTF. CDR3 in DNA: TGTGCCAGCAGCCCACCGCCAGGAAACTATGGCTACACCTTC.

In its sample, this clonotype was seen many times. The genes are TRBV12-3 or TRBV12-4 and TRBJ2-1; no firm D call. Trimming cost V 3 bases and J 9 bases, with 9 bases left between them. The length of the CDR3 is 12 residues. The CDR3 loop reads CASSFQVSEQFF. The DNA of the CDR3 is TGTGCCAGCAGTTTTCAAGTGTCTGAGCAGTTCTTC.

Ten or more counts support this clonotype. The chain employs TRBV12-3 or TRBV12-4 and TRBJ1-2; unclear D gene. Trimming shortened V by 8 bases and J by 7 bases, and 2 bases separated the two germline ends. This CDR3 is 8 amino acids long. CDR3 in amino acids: CASPGYTF. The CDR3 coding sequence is TGTGCCAGCCCTGGCTACACCTTC.

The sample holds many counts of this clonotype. The CDR3 region has the DNA TGTGCCATCAGTGATAAGGGACAGGAGTCAGCTGAAGCTTTCTTT. It specifies CAISDKGQESAEAFF. The chain carries TRBV10-3 and TRBJ1-1; 8 nucleotides line up with TRBD1. With V trimmed by 3 bases and J by 6 bases, 9 bases remained unmatched. The CDR3 contains 15 residues. The germline V gene encodes CDR1 ENHRY and CDR2 SYGVKD.

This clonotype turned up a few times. This CDR3 is CASSLGQGLGQPQHF. For the CDR3, the DNA is TGCGCCAGCAGCTTGGGACAGGGGCTGGGTCAGCCCCAGCATTTT. The chain combines TRBV5-1 with TRBJ1-5, with TRBD1 matching 8 bases. Germline CDR1 SGHRS, CDR2 YFSETQ. V dropped 0 bases and J dropped 6; count of bases not matched to a gene: 5. The CDR3 extends over 15 amino acids. The full variable domain, in which reference TRBV5-1 and TRBJ1-5 provide the parts outside the CDR3, is KAGVTQTPRYLIKTRGQQVTLSCSPISGHRSVSWYQQTPGQGLQFLFEYFSETQRNKGNFPGRFSGRQFSNSRSEMNVSTLELGDSALYLCASSLGQGLGQPQHFGDGTRLSIL.

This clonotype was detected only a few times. CDR3 sequence reads: CASSQTSETQYF. The CDR3 region has the DNA TGTGCCAGCAGTCAAACTAGCGAGACCCAGTACTTC. V gene TRBV11-2 combines with J gene TRBJ2-5; weak D call: TRBD2 (6 bases). Trimming took off 6 bases at V and 5 bases at J, with 10 bases between the two ends. CDR3 length: 12 amino acids. Looked up from germline, CDR1 is SGHAT and CDR2 is FQNNGV.

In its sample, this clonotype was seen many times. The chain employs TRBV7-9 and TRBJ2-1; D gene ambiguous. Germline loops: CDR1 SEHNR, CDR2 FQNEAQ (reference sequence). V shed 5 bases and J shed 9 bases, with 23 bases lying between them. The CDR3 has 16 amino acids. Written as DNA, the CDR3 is TGTGCCAGCAGCCCAGAGGCCGTCGAAGTCTACGGTGAGCAGTTCTTC. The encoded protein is CASSPEAVEVYGEQFF.